Listed below are T cell receptor beta chains from one sample, sequenced in a study of human T cells and chemical hapten exposure. From the RACE reads, TCRdb called clonotypes with MiXCR, one entry per CDR3 protein. The table records under 400,000 distinct CDR3 sequences, approximately 5.1% of them present only once. The source material was whole blood, sampled in connection with sensitization to the hapten diphenylcyclopropenone (DPC). These receptors all stem from a woman aged 45 to 65 with alopecia areata. Some clones in this sample may be carry-over from other donors' samples. The conserved cysteine and the conserved F or W are not part of the CDR3 here. Not all rows give a size; the values are once, few, many and, for expanded clones, a class.

CDR3: ASSLRGRQNYGYT
size: few
J: TRBJ1-2
V: TRBV13

CDR3: ASSFLLTGGKDGELF
size: few
J: TRBJ2-2
V: TRBV11-2

CDR3: ASRPSGKNIQY
size: many
J: TRBJ2-4
V: TRBV28

CDR3: SATLQGANSPLH
size: .
J: TRBJ1-6
V: TRBV20-1

CDR3: ASSFPLAGGRTGELF
size: few
J: TRBJ2-2
V: TRBV12-3/TRBV12-4

CDR3: ASSQASGPRTYEQY
size: .
J: TRBJ2-7
V: TRBV3-1

CDR3: ASSLSGVGNTIY
size: few
J: TRBJ1-3
V: TRBV3-1

CDR3: ASSLGYATYNEQF
size: many
J: TRBJ2-1
V: TRBV7-2

CDR3: ASSPSGVVDTQY
size: many
J: TRBJ2-3
V: TRBV11-3

CDR3: ASSPFARGRRDTQY
size: .
J: TRBJ2-3
V: TRBV7-2

CDR3: ASRASGGRMGDTQY
size: many
J: TRBJ2-3
V: TRBV7-9

CDR3: ASTSSLEVNTEAF
size: .
J: TRBJ1-1
V: TRBV12-3/TRBV12-4

CDR3: ASSTIGVSGNTIY
size: .
J: TRBJ1-3
V: TRBV6-6

CDR3: ASSEVYGIQETQY
size: .
J: TRBJ2-5
V: TRBV6-1

CDR3: ASSLGRDYGYT
size: many
J: TRBJ1-2
V: TRBV12-3/TRBV12-4

CDR3: AISEWDSGSPLH
size: many
J: TRBJ1-6
V: TRBV10-3

CDR3: ASSPRAGQGLAKNIQY
size: .
J: TRBJ2-4
V: TRBV6-2/TRBV6-3

CDR3: ASSKTGEKLF
size: .
J: TRBJ1-4
V: TRBV28

CDR3: ASSEYGSYEQY
size: many
J: TRBJ2-7
V: TRBV25-1

CDR3: ASSESGEVNEQY
size: many
J: TRBJ2-7
V: TRBV10-1

CDR3: ASSQEPGGRETQY
size: many
J: TRBJ2-5
V: TRBV3-1

CDR3: ASGGTEEQY
size: many
J: TRBJ2-7
V: TRBV12-5

CDR3: ASSRTGGNQETQY
size: many
J: TRBJ2-5
V: TRBV7-3

CDR3: ASSFRGINTEAF
size: many
J: TRBJ1-1
V: TRBV5-1

CDR3: ASSDVVPYEQY
size: .
J: TRBJ2-7
V: TRBV6-1

CDR3: ASSLATGVTDTQY
size: .
J: TRBJ2-3
V: TRBV12-3/TRBV12-4

CDR3: ASSYLAQEQF
size: few
J: TRBJ2-1
V: TRBV12-3/TRBV12-4

CDR3: ASSSGTPQMNTEAF
size: few
J: TRBJ1-1
V: TRBV6-5

CDR3: ASSRPGTGLEETQY
size: .
J: TRBJ2-5
V: TRBV5-6

CDR3: SVGSNSGTDNYGYT
size: few
J: TRBJ1-2
V: TRBV29-1

CDR3: ASSVDPPGMQY
size: many
J: TRBJ2-4
V: TRBV9

CDR3: ASSPGGGTTDTQY
size: many
J: TRBJ2-3
V: TRBV7-3

CDR3: ASSFQGSQY
size: .
J: TRBJ2-7
V: TRBV12-3/TRBV12-4

CDR3: ASSLTLTGIEETQY
size: .
J: TRBJ2-5
V: TRBV5-6

CDR3: ASSPRGDYEQY
size: many
J: TRBJ2-7
V: TRBV27

CDR3: SAKGAFEAF
size: many
J: TRBJ1-1
V: TRBV20-1